This TCR beta chain was profiled in a study of response to subunit inactivated influenza vaccine. This CDR3 comprises 13 residues. Trimming removed 6 bases from V and 3 bases from J, with 15 bases in between. The V gene's germline CDR1 is DFQATT and CDR2 SNEGSKA (reference sequence). Findings and caveats of the study: T cells newly recruited by each seasonal influenza vaccination are few, the authors suggested.

Concerning this clonotype itself: Its specificity is unknown.

A single record per CDR3 protein comes from TCRdb applying MiXCR to the RT-PCR reads. The data contain around 760,000 distinct CDR3 sequences, roughly 13% of them singletons. This clonotype was sampled from a man between 50 and 59 years old who received an inactivated influenza vaccine. The chain couples TRBV20-1 to TRBJ2-7, with D possibly being TRBD2 (7 bases). This specimen consisted of PBMCs from blood, obtained less than 15 days before vaccination. The CDR3 coding sequence is TGCAGTGCCAGGGGCGGGAGCGGCTACGAGCAGTACTTC. It is translated as CSARGGSGYEQYF.